This T cell receptor (beta chain) stems from a study of control samples from healthy donors and cancer patients. Generated by immunoSEQ multiplex PCR, the TCRdb table keeps only in-frame clones and is missing some. The repertoire includes around 92,000 clones, approximately 78% of them detected once, and roughly 2% sits in the top ten. Germline V gives CDR1 SGHTA, CDR2 FQGNSA. CDR3 length: 16 amino acids. The V and J ends lost 6 bases and 0 bases, in that order; junction bases with no gene match: 8. The receptor was isolated from a man in his sixties in good health. Sequenced: blood. The V call is TRBV7-2, the J call TRBJ2-1; TRBD2 aligns across 7 bases. Here the CDR3 DNA reads TGTGCCAGCAGAATCGGTTCTAGCGGCTCCTACAATGAGCAGTTCTTC. It translates to CASRIGSSGSYNEQFF.